This TCR beta chain appears in the sequencing data of a study of CD8+CD57+ T cells in acquired aplastic anemia. Broader study findings: Patients and controls had in common 25 to 30 CD8+ CDR3 sequences.

Selection for sequencing was limited to patients who had shown CD8+CD57+ cell expansion by flow cytometry. Severe acquired aplastic anemia was diagnosed in all patients. There are many counts of this clonotype. Its target is unknown. Profiles of TCR beta VDJ and CDR3 were generated from a genomic DNA template. TCRdb reprocessed the reads with MiXCR, giving one entry per CDR3 protein. The sample lists about 180,000 distinct CDR3 sequences, roughly 63% seen once, with approximately 42% in the top ten. Input material: sorted CD4+, CD8+, or CD8+CD57+ T cells (not recorded which) from PBMCs. This receptor was obtained from a human donor with aplastic anemia.

The CDR3 loop reads CASSQLSYEQYF. The CDR3, as DNA: TGTGCCAGCAGCCAATTGAGCTACGAGCAGTACTTC. The chain links TRBV14 to TRBJ2-7; D is uncertain. The CDR3 totals 12 residues. Trimming removed 2 bases at V and 3 bases at J, with 5 bases between. Germline assignment: CDR1 SGHDN and CDR2 FVKESK.